The source of this T cell receptor (beta chain) is a study of graft-versus-host responses after intestinal transplantation (dated by TCRdb to 2020 to 2023). Broadly, across the study: Multivisceral, liver-intestinal, or isolated intestinal transplants were received by the recipients. Every recipient was given anti-thymocyte globulin induction, followed by about three years of maintenance tacrolimus and steroids. Graft-versus-host and host-versus-graft alloreactive T cell clones were tracked in the graft, circulation and bone marrow after intestinal transplantation using bulk TCR-beta CDR3 sequencing. Alloreactive clones were identified by sequencing pre-transplant mixed lymphocyte reaction products and comparing them with unstimulated pre-transplant donor and recipient T cells. A cohort of approximately 23 intestinal transplant recipients, including one retransplant, was enrolled, and 3 patients lacking pretransplant specimens were excluded. Donor T cell macrochimerism was defined as a peak of at least 4% donor T cells among recipient peripheral blood mononuclear cells. Rather than going through the commercial service, samples from a few later patients were sequenced in-house on an Illumina MiSeq and processed with MiXCR. General conclusions and limits of the study: The conclusions were limited by the relatively low number and heterogeneity of the intestinal transplant patients. GvH clones turned up in recipient bone marrow, with some appearing earlier in ileal mucosa or blood, a pattern consistent with an intestinal mucosal origin. Early after transplant, peak levels of circulating GvH clones were associated with declines in HvG clones. In the allografts of patients with donor T cell macrochimerism, GvH to HvG T cell clonal ratios were high.

Explained via the paper, the time point label denotes: cells obtained before transplantation from donor or recipient. CD3+CD4+ and CD3+CD8+ populations were FACS-sorted from unstimulated pre-transplant donor and recipient cells taken from spleen or lymph nodes. The library was produced with the immunoSEQ multiplex PCR assay. In most patients, genomic DNA was isolated using the Qiagen DNeasy Blood and Tissue Kit and sent frozen to Adaptive Biotechnologies for TCR sequencing. For most patients, high-throughput TCR-beta CDR3 sequencing of genomic DNA was performed by Adaptive Biotechnologies. Per the source publication's procedure: TCR sequencing data for 18 patients were retrieved from Adaptive's ImmunoSEQ software; a few other patients were processed with MiXCR and VDJtools. To correct CD4 versus CD8 sorting errors, any sequence found in both subsets at a frequency ratio below 5:1 was removed. CDR3 nucleotide sequences shared between donor and recipient were removed because their origin could not be assigned. At least 2-fold expansion over unstimulated cells and a minimum CFSE-low frequency of 0.002% (template counts) or 0.001% (read counts) were required for clones to be classified as alloreactive. Clones detected in sequenced pre-transplant spleen, lymph node, or MLR CFSE-low populations of the donor or recipient were defined as mappable. The cumulative frequency of alloreactive clones was calculated as a percentage of all sequences, weighted by copy number. TCRdb re-hosts the immuneACCESS table, in-frame sequences only. Its copies lack some clones; in the studies checked, an unresolved V gene accounts for under half of them, and the cause for the rest is not known. V and J calls and clone size follow that table, whereas D and trimming were derived from the DNA. In all, the sample holds about 110,000 clones, and around 94% of those were seen once. Together, the top ten hold 1.2% of the sample.

The CDR3 runs 15 residues from the cysteine to the phenylalanine. The only DNA kept is the CDR3, 45 bases in frame from the first base. For CDR1 and CDR2, the germline V gene lists MNHEY and SVGAGI. V loses 6 bases, J loses 0 bases, and the germline ends lie 12 bases apart. Concerning this clone itself: Its antigen is not yet known. Base-call qualities are not available, and no considerably larger clone is one nucleotide away.

The material sequenced was unstimulated CD8+ T cells sorted from spleen or lymph node cells, taken before transplant. This clonotype was obtained from a human donor who was the organ donor for an intestinal transplant. The sequence links TRBV6-5 to TRBJ2-1; D gene: possibly TRBD1, on 5 matching bases. The CDR3: CASSLDSSSYNEQFF. The DNA reads TGTGCCAGCAGCCTCGACAGCAGCTCCTACAATGAGCAGTTCTTC.